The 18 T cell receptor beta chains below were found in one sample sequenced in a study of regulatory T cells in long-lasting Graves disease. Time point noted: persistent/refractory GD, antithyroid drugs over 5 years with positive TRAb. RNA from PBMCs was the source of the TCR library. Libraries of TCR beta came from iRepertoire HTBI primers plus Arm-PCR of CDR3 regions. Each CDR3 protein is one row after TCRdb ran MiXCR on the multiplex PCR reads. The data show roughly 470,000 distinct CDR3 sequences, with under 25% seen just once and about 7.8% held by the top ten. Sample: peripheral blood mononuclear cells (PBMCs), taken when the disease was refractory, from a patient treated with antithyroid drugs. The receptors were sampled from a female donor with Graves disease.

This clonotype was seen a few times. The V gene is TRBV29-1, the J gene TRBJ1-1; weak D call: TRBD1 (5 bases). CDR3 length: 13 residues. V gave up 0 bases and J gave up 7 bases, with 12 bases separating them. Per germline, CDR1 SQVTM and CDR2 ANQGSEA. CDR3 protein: CSVEEVGTDEAFF. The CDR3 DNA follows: TGCAGCGTTGAAGAAGTTGGGACCGATGAAGCTTTCTTT.

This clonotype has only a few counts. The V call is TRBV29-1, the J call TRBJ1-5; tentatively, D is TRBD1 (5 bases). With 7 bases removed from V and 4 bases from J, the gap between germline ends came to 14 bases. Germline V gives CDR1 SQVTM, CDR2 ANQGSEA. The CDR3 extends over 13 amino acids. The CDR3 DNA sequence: TGCAGCGCCGTGCCAGGGTATAATCAGCCCCAGCATTTT. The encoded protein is CSAVPGYNQPQHF.

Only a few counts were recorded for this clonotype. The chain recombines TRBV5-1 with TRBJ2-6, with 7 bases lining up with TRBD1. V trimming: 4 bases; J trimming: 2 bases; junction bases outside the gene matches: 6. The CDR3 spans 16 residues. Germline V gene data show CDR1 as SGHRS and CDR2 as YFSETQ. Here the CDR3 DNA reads TGCGCCAGCAGCCAGACAGGGACAACTGGGGCCAACGTCCTGACTTTC. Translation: CASSQTGTTGANVLTF. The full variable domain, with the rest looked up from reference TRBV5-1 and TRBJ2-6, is KAGVTQTPRYLIKTRGQQVTLSCSPISGHRSVSWYQQTPGQGLQFLFEYFSETQRNKGNFPGRFSGRQFSNSRSEMNVSTLELGDSALYLCASSQTGTTGANVLTFGAGSRLTVL.

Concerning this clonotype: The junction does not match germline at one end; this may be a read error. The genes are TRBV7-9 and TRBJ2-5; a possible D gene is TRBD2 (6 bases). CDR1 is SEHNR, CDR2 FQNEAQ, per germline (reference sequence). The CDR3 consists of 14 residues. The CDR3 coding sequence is TGCGCCAGCAGCTTGGAGGGGAACCAAGAGACCCAGTACTTC. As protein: CASSLEGNQETQYF.

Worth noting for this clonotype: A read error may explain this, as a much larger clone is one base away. The CDR3: CASSSRSSQETRYF. The CDR3 DNA reads as TGTGCCAGCAGCTCGCGGAGTAGCCAAGAGACCCGGTACTTC. The chain combines TRBV11-3 with TRBJ2-5; D unresolved. The germline gives CDR1 SGHNT, CDR2 YENEEA. The CDR3 is made up of 14 amino acids.

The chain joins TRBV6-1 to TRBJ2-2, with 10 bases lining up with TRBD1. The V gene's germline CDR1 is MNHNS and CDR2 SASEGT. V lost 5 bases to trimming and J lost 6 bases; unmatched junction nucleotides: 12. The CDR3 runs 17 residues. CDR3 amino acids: CASSKFGQGVGAGELFF. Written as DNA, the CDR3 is TGTGCCAGCAGTAAATTCGGACAGGGGGTAGGCGCCGGGGAGCTGTTTTTT.

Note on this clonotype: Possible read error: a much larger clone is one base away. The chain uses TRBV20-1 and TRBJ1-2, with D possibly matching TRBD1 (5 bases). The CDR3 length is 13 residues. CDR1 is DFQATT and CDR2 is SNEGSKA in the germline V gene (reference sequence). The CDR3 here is CGAYRDGGFSYTF. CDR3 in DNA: TGCGGTGCTTACCGAGATGGGGGGTTCAGCTACACCTTC.

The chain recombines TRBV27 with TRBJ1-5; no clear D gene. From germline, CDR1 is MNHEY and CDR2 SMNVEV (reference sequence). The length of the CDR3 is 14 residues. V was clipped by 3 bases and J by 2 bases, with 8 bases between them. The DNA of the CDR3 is TGTGCCAGCAGTTTGTGGGAAGGCAATCAGCCCCAGCATTTT. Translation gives CASSLWEGNQPQHF.

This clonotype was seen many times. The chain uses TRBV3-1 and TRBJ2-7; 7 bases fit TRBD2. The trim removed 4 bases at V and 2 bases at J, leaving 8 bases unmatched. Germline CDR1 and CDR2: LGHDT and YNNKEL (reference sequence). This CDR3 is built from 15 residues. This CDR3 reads CASSREASGTYEQYF. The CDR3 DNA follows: TGTGCCAGCAGCCGAGAGGCTAGCGGTACCTACGAGCAGTACTTC.

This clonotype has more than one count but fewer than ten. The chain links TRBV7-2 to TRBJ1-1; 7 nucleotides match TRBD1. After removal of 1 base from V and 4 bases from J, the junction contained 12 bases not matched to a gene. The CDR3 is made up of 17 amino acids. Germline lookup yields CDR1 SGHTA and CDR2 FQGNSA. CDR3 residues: CASSLGGKGTVATEAFF. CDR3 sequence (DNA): TGTGCCAGCAGCTTAGGAGGTAAAGGGACAGTGGCCACTGAAGCTTTCTTT.

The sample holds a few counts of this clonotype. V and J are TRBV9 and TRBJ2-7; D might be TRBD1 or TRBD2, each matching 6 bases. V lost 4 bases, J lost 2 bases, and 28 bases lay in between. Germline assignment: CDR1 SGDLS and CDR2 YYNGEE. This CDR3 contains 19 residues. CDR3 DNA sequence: TGTGCCAGCAGCAAAGGCGGCACGGGGGCGGACCCCCAGACCTACGAGCAGTACTTC. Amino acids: CASSKGGTGADPQTYEQYF.

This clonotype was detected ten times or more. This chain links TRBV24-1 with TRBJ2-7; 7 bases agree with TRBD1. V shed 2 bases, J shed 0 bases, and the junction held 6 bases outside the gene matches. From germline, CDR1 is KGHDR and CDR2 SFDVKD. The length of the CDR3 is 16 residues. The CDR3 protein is CATSDSGRGSSYEQYF. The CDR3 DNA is TGTGCCACCAGTGATTCGGGCAGGGGGAGCTCCTACGAGCAGTACTTC.

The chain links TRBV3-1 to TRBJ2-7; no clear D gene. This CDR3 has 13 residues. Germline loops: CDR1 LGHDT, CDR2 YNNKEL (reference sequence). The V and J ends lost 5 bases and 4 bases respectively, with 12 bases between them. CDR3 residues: CASSDTVGYEQYF. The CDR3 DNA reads TGTGCCAGCAGCGATACCGTGGGGTACGAGCAGTACTTC.

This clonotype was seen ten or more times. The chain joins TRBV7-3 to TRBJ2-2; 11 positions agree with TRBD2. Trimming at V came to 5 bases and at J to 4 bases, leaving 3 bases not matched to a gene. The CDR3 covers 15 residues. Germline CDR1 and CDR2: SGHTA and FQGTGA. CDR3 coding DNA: TGTGCCAGCAGCCCGGGACTAGCGGCCACCGGGGAGCTGTTTTTT. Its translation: CASSPGLAATGELFF.

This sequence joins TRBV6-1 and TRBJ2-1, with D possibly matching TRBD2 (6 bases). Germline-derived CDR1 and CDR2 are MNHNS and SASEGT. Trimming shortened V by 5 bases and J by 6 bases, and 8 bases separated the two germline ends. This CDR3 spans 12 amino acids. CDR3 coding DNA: TGTGCCAGCAGTCAGACTAGCAATGAGCAGTTCTTC. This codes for CASSQTSNEQFF.

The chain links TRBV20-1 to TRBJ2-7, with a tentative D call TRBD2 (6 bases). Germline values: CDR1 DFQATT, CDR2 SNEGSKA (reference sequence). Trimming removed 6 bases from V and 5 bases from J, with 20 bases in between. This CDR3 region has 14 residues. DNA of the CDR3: TGCAGTGCAGCTCGGGACTCAGAGACCGACGAGCAGTACTTC. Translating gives CSAARDSETDEQYF.

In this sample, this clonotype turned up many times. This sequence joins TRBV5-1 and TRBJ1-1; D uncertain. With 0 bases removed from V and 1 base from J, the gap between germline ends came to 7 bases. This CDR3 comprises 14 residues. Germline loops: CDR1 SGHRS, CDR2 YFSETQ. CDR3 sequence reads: CASSLDSGNTEAFF. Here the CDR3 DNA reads TGCGCCAGCAGCTTGGATTCCGGGAACACTGAAGCTTTCTTT.

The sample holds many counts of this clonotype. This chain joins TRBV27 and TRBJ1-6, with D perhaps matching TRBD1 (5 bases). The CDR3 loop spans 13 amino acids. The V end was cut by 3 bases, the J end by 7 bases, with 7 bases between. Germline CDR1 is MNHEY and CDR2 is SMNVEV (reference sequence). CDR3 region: CASSFRGNSPLHF. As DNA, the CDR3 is TGTGCCAGCAGTTTTCGGGGGAATTCACCCCTCCACTTT.